This entry describes one T cell receptor beta chain. Its antigen is undetermined. This specimen comes from a study of cytomegalovirus exposure and HLA in healthy donors. Study outcomes and limitations: The authors enumerated over 150 TCR beta chains as linked to cytomegalovirus. Reported results showed that the classifier diagnosed cytomegalovirus status with high specificity and sensitivity. A later analysis found first-cohort TCR clusters tended to co-occur in the 120 validation repertoires.

Germline loops: CDR1 SGHDT, CDR2 YYEEEE. V dropped 5 bases and J dropped 2 bases, with 15 bases sitting between them. This CDR3 has 15 amino acids. Repertoires were generated with immunoSEQ multiplex PCR, while TCRdb's copy carries only in-frame clones and drops some. This sample carries more than 55,000 clones, approximately 92% of them seen once, and the ten largest clones take over 12%. Sequencing input: PBMCs. The clonotype was recovered from a woman aged 18-29 years in good health and CMV-seronegative. The chain links TRBV5-6 to TRBJ2-3, with D uncertain. The CDR3 loop is CASRGGVDFTDTQYF. CDR3 DNA: TGTGCCAGCAGGGGTGGAGTTGATTTCACAGATACGCAGTATTTT. The full variable domain, its missing parts supplied by reference TRBV5-6 and TRBJ2-3, is DAGVTQSPTHLIKTRGQQVTLRCSPKSGHDTVSWYQQALGQGPQFIFQYYEEEERQRGNFPDRFSGHQFPNYSSELNVNALLLGDSALYLCASRGGVDFTDTQYFGPGTRLTVL.